This TCR beta chain stems from a study of control samples from healthy donors and cancer patients. V gave up 5 bases and J gave up 5 bases, with 16 bases separating them. Germline V gene lookup returns CDR1 SGHAT and CDR2 FQNNGV. This CDR3 spans 16 amino acids. The assay was immunoSEQ multiplex PCR, and TCRdb's table has in-frame clones only and misses some. The table shows over 150,000 clones, with about 94% occurring only once. Specimen: PBMCs. The chain has TRBV11-2 and TRBJ1-6, with a possible D match to TRBD1 (5 bases). The receptor was isolated from a man between 60 and 75 years old with colorectal cancer. This CDR3 reads CASSPNKGDDNSPLHF. CDR3 DNA: TGTGCCAGCAGCCCTAATAAAGGGGATGATAATTCACCCCTCCACTTT.